The clone carrying this T cell receptor (beta chain) was seen ten or more times. The sample belongs to a study of patients and donors after allogeneic stem cell transplantation. TCRdb redid the calling of the RT-PCR reads with MiXCR, one entry per CDR3 protein. This table has 70,000 to 95,000 distinct CDR3 sequences, 4% to 5% appearing once. The V gene's germline CDR1 is SGDLS and CDR2 YYNGEE. This CDR3 is built from 14 residues. V lost 3 bases, J lost 2 bases, and 11 bases lay in between. The specimen was blood, either unsorted or a sorted T cell fraction (not recorded which). The source of this sequence is a human donor who was either an allogeneic HSCT recipient or a stem cell or donor lymphocyte infusion donor (not recorded which). It is not recorded whose cells these are; they may come from a transplant donor. The rearrangement joins TRBV9 to TRBJ2-5, with a weak D call TRBD2 (6 bases). The CDR3 DNA sequence: TGTGCCAGCAGCGCCGGGACTCTTCAAGAGACCCAGTACTTC. Amino acids: CASSAGTLQETQYF. Combining the CDR3 with reference TRBV9 and TRBJ2-5 gives the whole variable domain DSGVTQTPKHLITATGQRVTLRCSPRSGDLSVYWYQQSLDQGLQFLIQYYNGEERAKGNILERFSAQQFPDLHSELNLSSLELGDSALYFCASSAGTLQETQYFGPGTRLLVL.